Presented here are 21 T cell receptor beta chains from one specimen sequenced in a study of regulatory T cells in long-lasting Graves disease. The time point was: newly diagnosed GD, antithyroid drugs for less than 3 months. Construction of the TCR library relied on RNA isolated from PBMCs. Building of the TCR beta libraries involved iRepertoire HTBI primers and Arm-PCR of CDR3 regions. A single record per CDR3 protein comes from TCRdb applying MiXCR to the multiplex PCR reads. The sample includes 360,000 or so distinct CDR3 sequences, roughly 15% seen only once; the top ten take 20% to 25%. Separately, the same data were catalogued under a study of T cells in Graves' hyperthyroidism and ophthalmopathy.

The sequences come from peripheral blood mononuclear cells (PBMCs), collected at new diagnosis, from a patient treated with antithyroid drugs. The receptors were gathered from a woman under 30 with Graves disease.

The table lists this clonotype with many counts. The chain uses TRBV7-2 and TRBJ2-1; 8 bases are shared with TRBD2. V dropped 2 bases and J dropped 4; count of bases not matched to a gene: 7. Germline CDR1 reads SGHTA; CDR2 reads FQGNSA. CDR3 length: 16 amino acids. CDR3 nucleotides: TGTGCCAGCAGCTTACCGAAGGCTAGCGGGTACAATGAGCAGTTCTTC. Residues: CASSLPKASGYNEQFF.

As to this clonotype: A much larger clone lies one base from this, so it may be a read error. The CDR3 DNA sequence: TGTGCCTGGAGTGGCGCTGGGACAGACAGAACACGGACCCAGTACTTC. This sequence encodes CAWSGAGTDRTRTQYF. V usage is TRBV30 and J usage is TRBJ2-5; TRBD1 aligns across 7 bases. This CDR3 spans 16 amino acids. J was trimmed by 7 bases and V by 1 base; bases with no gene match: 15. Per the germline V gene, CDR1 is GTSNPN and CDR2 is SVGIG (reference sequence).

This clonotype was seen many times. The chain recombines TRBV6-2 or TRBV6-3 with TRBJ2-7; 10 bases are shared with TRBD2. The trim removed 7 bases at V and 3 bases at J, leaving 27 bases unmatched. CDR1 is MNHEY and CDR2 is SVGEGT in the germline V gene. CDR3 length: 21 residues. CDR3 loop: CASKIPPLAGASLGEFYEQYF. The CDR3 nucleotides read TGTGCCAGCAAAATACCCCCCCTAGCGGGAGCCTCGCTGGGGGAATTCTACGAGCAGTACTTC.

The genes are TRBV7-9 and TRBJ1-6, with 9 bases that match TRBD1. J gave up 13 bases and V 5 bases, and 12 bases lay outside the gene matches. CDR1 and CDR2 (germline): SEHNR, FQNEAQ (reference sequence). This CDR3 is 15 amino acids long. CDR3 amino acids: CASSEGTGSFWPLHF. DNA for the CDR3: TGTGCCAGCAGCGAAGGGACAGGGAGTTTTTGGCCCCTCCACTTT.

This clonotype has ten or more counts. The V call is TRBV20-1, the J call TRBJ2-7; perhaps TRBD2 as D (6 bases). The germline CDR1 and CDR2 sequences are DFQATT and SNEGSKA (reference sequence). Trimming cost V 3 bases and J 3 bases, with 18 bases left between them. The CDR3 length is 15 residues. CDR3 nucleotide sequence: TGCAGTGCTAGGTCCGGGCGGGACGGCCTCTACGAGCAGTACTTC. Protein sequence: CSARSGRDGLYEQYF.

A few counts support this clonotype. This chain connects TRBV6-1 to TRBJ2-3; D remains ambiguous. The CDR3 has 11 residues. Per the germline V gene, CDR1 is MNHNS and CDR2 is SASEGT. V lost 10 bases to trimming and J lost 3 bases, with 8 bases between them. The DNA of the CDR3 is TGTGCCACCGGATCTACAGATACGCAGTATTTT. Amino acids: CATGSTDTQYF.

In this sample, this clonotype turned up many times. This CDR3 is CASSPQGEANYGYTF. The CDR3 coding sequence is TGTGCCAGCTCACCTCAGGGTGAGGCCAACTATGGCTACACCTTC. The J gene is TRBJ1-2, the V gene TRBV18; weak D call: TRBD1 (5 bases). CDR1 KGHSH and CDR2 LQKENI come from the germline V gene. CDR3 length: 15 amino acids. V lost 3 bases and J 2 bases, leaving 13 bases between the germline ends. Variable domain in full (rest from reference TRBV18 and TRBJ1-2): NAGVMQNPRHLVRRRGQEARLRCSPMKGHSHVYWYRQLPEEGLKFMVYLQKENIIDESGMPKERFSAEFPKEGPSILRIQQVVRGDSAAYFCASSPQGEANYGYTFGSGTRLTVV.

V is TRBV7-9 and J is TRBJ1-1, with a weak D call TRBD1 (5 bases). Trimming took off 1 base at V and 4 bases at J, with 13 bases between the two ends. Germline-derived CDR1 and CDR2 are SEHNR and FQNEAQ (reference sequence). CDR3 length: 15 residues. The CDR3 DNA follows: TGTGCCAGCAGCTTAGGGGTCGGGGGGGGCACTGAAGCTTTCTTT. It translates to CASSLGVGGGTEAFF.

This clonotype was seen a few times. The chain couples TRBV18 to TRBJ1-4; D gene ambiguous. V lost 3 bases and J 5 bases, leaving 7 bases between the germline ends. Germline assignment: CDR1 KGHSH and CDR2 LQKENI. CDR3 length equals 13 residues. The CDR3, as DNA: TGTGCCAGCTCACCGGCGCGAAATGAAAAACTGTTTTTT. Translating it yields CASSPARNEKLFF.

This clonotype has at least ten counts. The V call is TRBV19, the J call TRBJ1-5; D may be TRBD1 (5 bases). Germline V gene data show CDR1 as LNHDA and CDR2 as SQIVND (reference sequence). V lost 5 bases and J 3 bases, leaving 14 bases between the germline ends. CDR3 length: 15 amino acids. The CDR3 protein is CASSPGNLVNQPQHF. In DNA, the CDR3 is TGTGCCAGTAGTCCAGGGAATTTGGTCAATCAGCCCCAGCATTTT.

In this sample, this clonotype turned up many times. The chain combines TRBV7-2 with TRBJ1-1; 9 positions match TRBD1. Germline assignment: CDR1 SGHTA and CDR2 FQGNSA. V was pared by 5 bases and J by 4 bases, with 5 bases of the junction left unmatched. This CDR3 has 14 residues. The chain's CDR3 is CASSDRQGGTEAFF. The CDR3 DNA reads as TGTGCCAGCAGCGACAGACAGGGGGGCACTGAAGCTTTCTTT.

This clonotype was observed at least ten times. CDR3 residues: CAWSRQGSDTQYF. CDR3 bases: TGTGCCTGGAGTAGGCAGGGGTCAGATACGCAGTATTTT. The chain recombines TRBV30 with TRBJ2-3; perhaps TRBD1 as D (6 bases). Trimming stripped 2 bases from V and 4 bases from J, with 10 bases between. Germline V gene data show CDR1 as GTSNPN and CDR2 as SVGIG (reference sequence). The CDR3 contains 13 residues.

There are many counts of this clonotype. The genes are TRBV6-1 and TRBJ2-6; the D is unclear. Germline V CDR1 and CDR2: MNHNS, SASEGT. V shed 1 base and J shed 8 bases, with 9 bases lying between them. This CDR3 has 14 amino acids. The CDR3 region is CASSEGQLSNVLTF. The CDR3, as DNA: TGTGCCAGCAGTGAAGGGCAGCTATCCAACGTCCTGACTTTC.

This clonotype was picked up many times. This chain uses TRBV5-1 with TRBJ2-4; D unresolved. Germline V gives CDR1 SGHRS, CDR2 YFSETQ. V lost 5 bases, J lost 5 bases, and 17 bases lay in between. CDR3 size: 15 residues. The CDR3 sequence is CASSSEPGLENIQYF. CDR3 nucleotide sequence: TGCGCCAGCAGTTCAGAACCCGGGTTGGAAAACATTCAGTACTTC.

The chain uses TRBV12-3 or TRBV12-4 and TRBJ1-1; D remains ambiguous. V lost 6 bases, J lost 0 bases, and 23 bases lay in between. CDR3 length: 18 amino acids. DNA for the CDR3: TGTGCCAGCAGACCCCTCCACTTCGACCTTCGGCTGAACACTGAAGCTTTCTTT. Its translation is CASRPLHFDLRLNTEAFF.

The chain is built from TRBV25-1 and TRBJ2-2, with a weak D call TRBD1 (5 bases). V was shortened by 6 bases and J by 0 bases, with 14 bases between the two germline ends. Per germline, CDR1 MGHDK and CDR2 SYGVNS. This CDR3 spans 16 amino acids. The CDR3 bases are TGTGCCAGCAGGACCTCTGCCAGGGCGAACACCGGGGAGCTGTTTTTT. Amino acids: CASRTSARANTGELFF.

This clonotype was seen ten or more times. The chain carries TRBV7-8 and TRBJ1-1, with D possibly being TRBD1 (5 bases). Germline V gives CDR1 SGHVS, CDR2 FQNEAQ. V dropped 3 bases and J dropped 1 base, with 18 bases sitting between them. The CDR3 length is 17 residues. CDR3 sequence reads: CASSFLGGSGSNTEAFF. The CDR3 nucleotides are TGTGCCAGCAGCTTCTTGGGGGGGTCGGGGTCGAACACTGAAGCTTTCTTT.

A remark on this clonotype: The germline gene is not matched at one end of the junction; a read error may be the cause. This sequence joins TRBV29-1 and TRBJ2-7, with D uncertain. The CDR3 is 12 amino acids. Germline lookup yields CDR1 SQVTM and CDR2 ANQGSEA. Written as DNA, the CDR3 is TGCAGCGTTTTGGCACCGACCTACGAGCAGCACTTC. The encoded protein is CSVLAPTYEQHF.

In its sample, this clonotype was seen many times. The V call is TRBV2, the J call TRBJ2-7; D is possibly TRBD1 (6 bases). The CDR3 loop spans 13 amino acids. Looked up from germline, CDR1 is SNHLY and CDR2 is FYNNEI. With 4 bases removed from V and 5 bases from J, the gap between germline ends came to 12 bases. The CDR3: CASSVLGTNEQYF. The CDR3 nucleotides are TGTGCCAGCAGTGTTCTGGGGACAAACGAGCAGTACTTC.

This clonotype was observed at least ten times. The V call is TRBV19, the J call TRBJ1-1; 8 bases are shared with TRBD1. The junction had 4 bases not matched to a gene; V was cut back by 3 bases and J by 4 bases. The CDR3 spans 14 residues. Germline values: CDR1 LNHDA, CDR2 SQIVND (reference sequence). CDR3 region: CASSIGQGGTEAFF. The CDR3 DNA reads as TGTGCCAGTAGTATCGGACAGGGCGGCACTGAAGCTTTCTTT.

This clonotype occurred many times. The chain combines TRBV3-1 with TRBJ2-5; the D call may be TRBD1 or TRBD2 (7 bases each). V lost 3 bases and J 5 bases, leaving 25 bases between the germline ends. The germline CDR1 and CDR2 sequences are LGHDT and YNNKEL (reference sequence). The CDR3 covers 18 residues. For the CDR3, the DNA is TGTGCCAGCAGCCAGGGGGCAGGGGGGGGCGATAGGTTGGAGACCCAGTACTTC. Translation: CASSQGAGGGDRLETQYF.